This T cell receptor (beta chain) is drawn from a study of blood T cell repertoires in COVID-19. This table comes from immunoSEQ multiplex PCR, and its TCRdb copy is limited to in-frame clones, with some not included. The sample lists around 330,000 clones, more than 90% seen once, with around 2.7% in the top ten. Two negative PCRs, clearance, or symptom resolution characterized the recovered Cohort 3 donors. V lost 1 base, J lost 4 bases, and 7 bases lay in between. There are 13 residues in the CDR3. Looked up from germline, CDR1 is LGHDT and CDR2 is YNNKEL (reference sequence). The origin of this receptor is a man in his 60s who had recovered from COVID-19. The specimen sequenced was PBMCs or T cells enriched from blood (not recorded which). J is TRBJ1-2 and V is TRBV3-1 (or the pseudogene TRBV3-2); no definite D call. The CDR3 protein is CASSQAGSYGYTF. CDR3 in DNA: TGTGCCAGCAGCCAAGCGGGAAGCTATGGCTACACCTTC.